The clone carrying this T cell receptor beta chain was detected only a few times. Because the CDR3 is missing its conserved closing phenylalanine or tryptophan, this is likely a read error. The DNA is left out, because the CDR3 cannot be placed on it with certainty; the CDR3 is given as TCRdb lists it. TCRdb passed the RT-PCR reads through MiXCR, listing each CDR3 protein once. Altogether over 350,000 distinct CDR3 sequences are present, roughly 17% being singletons, with the ten largest covering less than 8.5%. This record comes from a study of patients and donors after allogeneic stem cell transplantation. Sequencing was done on a sample of blood, either unsorted or a sorted T cell fraction (not recorded which). The TCR comes from a human donor who was either an allogeneic HSCT recipient or a stem cell or donor lymphocyte infusion donor (not recorded which). It is not recorded whose cells these are; they may come from a transplant donor.

The CDR3 spells CASSKSRWVSQGAYNSPLHL. The chain links TRBV21-1 to TRBJ1-6; the tabulated D call, TRBD1, remains unverified against the DNA. TRBV21-1 is a documented pseudogene. The CDR3 is 20 amino acids in total, end residues counted.